This T cell receptor (beta chain) was captured by sequencing in a study of lymphopenia after photon versus proton radiotherapy (dated by TCRdb to the late 2010s). With regard to the full study: In patients with gastrointestinal tumors who developed high-grade lymphopenia, the study compared the immunological effects of photon radiation therapy with those of proton radiation therapy. The goal of the study was to characterize the differences between the two radiation modalities in how they affect the immune system. A cohort of roughly 18 patients with gastrointestinal tumors who received either photon or proton therapy and subsequently developed lymphopenia was included.

On this clone: Its cognate antigen has yet to be identified. No per-base quality is available; no much larger clone lies one base away.

The library was prepared using the immunoSEQ multiplex PCR assay. T cell repertoires were profiled by deep sequencing of rearranged TCR beta loci, alongside multiparametric flow cytometry. Drawn from immuneACCESS, this table holds only the in-frame rearrangements with V and J called that TCRdb kept. Clones are partly lost; checked studies trace under half to an unresolved V gene and leave the rest unexplained. The sample records around 66,000 clones, around 88% of which are singletons. Less than 2.5% of the sample belongs to the ten largest clones. The junction shows trimming of 3 bases on V and 2 bases on J, and the gene matches do not reach 5 bases of it. The germline V gene gives CDR1 as SGDLS and CDR2 as YYNGEE. From the cysteine up to the phenylalanine, the CDR3 has a length of 15 residues. CDR3 DNA only is kept here, 45 bases in frame from base 1. What the research found in general, with its limitations: Once the lymphocyte count had reached its nadir, the repertoires of photon-treated patients showed oligoclonal expansion, particularly of CD8+ Temra cells, and this expansion drove the decline in diversity. The authors looked at the survival association only in patients who died, and they framed better survival with proton therapy as a possibility rather than a demonstrated result. Across the cohort, among patients who died, a greater drop in TCR diversity after the nadir was inversely correlated with overall survival time. Proton-treated patients stayed relatively stable during treatment, while photon-treated patients lost naive T cells and TCR diversity and gained effector/memory populations.

The sequencing here drew on peripheral blood, taken from a patient treated with photon-based radiotherapy. This receptor was identified in a man aged 35 to 55 with gastric cancer. The V and J segments used are TRBV9 and TRBJ1-2; TRBD1 agrees with 9 junctional bases. The DNA reads as follows: TGTGCCAGCAGCGGAGGGACAGGGTGGAACTATGGCTACACCTTC. Its translation is CASSGGTGWNYGYTF.